Listed below are T cell receptor beta chains from one sample, sequenced in a study of blood T cell repertoires in COVID-19. Profiling relied on immunoSEQ multiplex PCR, and the TCRdb table lists in-frame clones only, not all of them. The sample carries approximately 230,000 clones, roughly four fifths recorded once. Sequenced input: peripheral blood. Receptor source: a man older than 75 with acute or convalescent COVID-19. The CDR3 runs from the conserved cysteine through the conserved F or W. A D gene is named only where the DNA matches it firmly. Size tells how often a clone was seen (once, few, many) or the class of an expanded clone, and some rows leave it out.

TRBJ2-2 | - | TRBD1 | TRBV27 | TGTGCCAGCAGTTTAGGTCAGGGGGCAAGGACCGGGGAGCTGTTTTTT | CASSLGQGARTGELFF
TRBJ2-3 | - | - | TRBV2 | TGTGCCAGCAGTTCCCGACTAGTAGGCACAGATACGCAGTATTTT | CASSSRLVGTDTQYF
TRBJ1-3 | - | TRBD1 | TRBV7-9 | TGTGCCGTCAGACAGGGACCATCTGGAAACACCATATATTTT | CAVRQGPSGNTIYF
TRBJ2-3 | - | - | TRBV7-9 | TGTGCCAGCAGCTCAAGGACTTCCCGCACAGATACGCAGTATTTT | CASSSRTSRTDTQYF
TRBJ2-3 | - | - | TRBV24-1 | TGTGCCACCAGTGATGGAGCGGTGGTCGCAGATACGCAGTATTTT | CATSDGAVVADTQYF
TRBJ1-4 | - | TRBD1 | TRBV3-1/TRBV3-2 | TGTGCCAGCAGCCAGGGCGATCGACAGGGTGGGAAACTGTTTTTT | CASSQGDRQGGKLFF
TRBJ1-3 | - | - | TRBV19 | TGTGCCAGTAGTATCGTCGCAACCGGGACAAGATCGACTGGAAACACCATATATTTT | CASSIVATGTRSTGNTIYF
TRBJ2-7 | - | TRBD1 | TRBV5-1 | TGCGCCAGCAGTCCCGACAGGGGGCGGACCTACGAGCAGTACTTC | CASSPDRGRTYEQYF
TRBJ1-1 | - | - | TRBV25-1 | TGTGCCAGCAGTGAATCTACAGGGTCGGGGAACACTGAAGCTTTCTTT | CASSESTGSGNTEAFF
TRBJ2-2 | - | - | TRBV7-7 | TGTGCCAGCAGCTTAGCGCGTCCGGGACACCTGAACACCGGGGAGCTGTTTTTT | CASSLARPGHLNTGELFF
TRBJ2-7 | once | - | TRBV3-1/TRBV3-2 | TGTGCCAGCAGCCCAGAGCGGGCCCCAAGGCCGCCGTACTTC | CASSPERAPRPPYF
TRBJ2-2 | - | TRBD2 | TRBV9 | TGTGCCAGCAGCCCCCGGGCGGGACTAGCGGCCGCGAACACCGGGGAGCTGTTTTTT | CASSPRAGLAAANTGELFF
TRBJ2-5 | - | TRBD2 | TRBV20-1 | TGCAGTGCTAGTAATCTTTGGGGGCGACAGGTAGGACTAGCGGGACCAGAGACCCAGTACTTC | CSASNLWGRQVGLAGPETQYF
TRBJ1-2 | - | TRBD1 | TRBV4-1 | TGCGCCAGCAGCCAAGGCCAGGGACAGGGGGGATATGGCTACACCTTC | CASSQGQGQGGYGYTF
TRBJ2-7 | few | TRBD2 | TRBV7-2 | TGTGCCAGCAGCTTAGAAGGGACTAGAAACGAGCAGTACTTC | CASSLEGTRNEQYF
TRBJ1-5 | - | - | TRBV27 | TGTGCCAGCAGTTTAATTACGGGTTTCGGCAATCAGCCCCAGCATTTT | CASSLITGFGNQPQHF
TRBJ2-5 | - | TRBD1 | TRBV5-6 | TGTGCCAGCAGCTTGGGACAGGGCCGACAAGAGACCCAGTACTTC | CASSLGQGRQETQYF
TRBJ1-4 | - | TRBD1 | TRBV18 | TGTGCCAGCTCACCGGACAGGTCCCGGGACAGATTTAATGAAAAACTGTTTTTT | CASSPDRSRDRFNEKLFF
TRBJ2-7 | - | - | TRBV19 | TGTGCCAGTAGTATAGGGGCAGGGGCCTCCTACGAGCAGTACTTC | CASSIGAGASYEQYF
TRBJ1-1 | - | - | TRBV14 | TGTGCCAGCAGCCAAGGGAGCACGAACACTGAAGCTTTCTTT | CASSQGSTNTEAFF
TRBJ2-1 | - | TRBD2 | TRBV7-8 | TGTGCCAGCAGCACCCAGACTAGCGGGAGGGCCCTCGTCGCGGATGAGCAGTTCTTC | CASSTQTSGRALVADEQFF
TRBJ2-1 | - | - | TRBV30 | TGTGCCTGGAGTGCTAAGAGAAGCTCCTACAATGAGCAGTTCTTC | CAWSAKRSSYNEQFF
TRBJ1-4 | - | TRBD1 | TRBV2 | TGTGCCAGCAGTCTTCAGGGGGCTCCGGGGGAAAAACTGTTTTTT | CASSLQGAPGEKLFF
TRBJ1-2 | - | - | TRBV18 | TGTGCCAGCTCACCGAGGCAGGACCGCCGGGGGTACACCTTC | CASSPRQDRRGYTF
TRBJ1-5 | - | TRBD1 | TRBV6-6 | TGTGCCAGCAGTTCAGGGGGCGCGAGCAATCAGCCCCAGCATTTT | CASSSGGASNQPQHF
TRBJ2-6 | - | - | TRBV5-8 | TGTGCCAGCAGCTTATGGCACCCGGGAGGGGCCAACGTCCTGACTTTC | CASSLWHPGGANVLTF
TRBJ2-1 | - | - | TRBV6-5 | TGTGCCAGCGGCTGGCTTTCCAGCTCCTACAATGAGCAGTTCTTC | CASGWLSSSYNEQFF
TRBJ1-2 | once | TRBD1 | TRBV24-1 | TGTGCCACCAGTGTGAAGGGGGCCAACTATGGCTACACCTTC | CATSVKGANYGYTF
TRBJ1-5 | - | - | TRBV2 | TGTGCCAGCAGGGCCGCCAGGAGCAATCAGCCCCAGCATTTT | CASRAARSNQPQHF
TRBJ1-5 | - | - | TRBV5-6 | TGTGCCAGCAGCCTGGGGGGGCTTAGCAATCAGCCCCAGCATTTT | CASSLGGLSNQPQHF
TRBJ2-5 | - | TRBD2 | TRBV5-1 | TGCGCCAGCAGCTCAGCGGGAGGGTACGAGACCCAGTACTTC | CASSSAGGYETQYF
TRBJ2-7 | - | TRBD1 | TRBV7-6 | TGTGCCAGCAGCGCCGGGACAGGGGCCTCCTACGAGCAGTACTTC | CASSAGTGASYEQYF
TRBJ1-5 | - | - | TRBV1 | TGCACCAGCAGCCAAGCCCCAGGGCCCCAGCATTTT | CTSSQAPGPQHF
TRBJ2-3 | once | TRBD2 | TRBV10-2 | TGCGCCAGCAGTGATCGGGGGGGCGCGGGTCCCACAGATACGCAGTATTTT | CASSDRGGAGPTDTQYF
TRBJ2-1 | - | - | TRBV28 | TGTGCCAGCACGGGTCTTAACAATGAGCAGTTCTTC | CASTGLNNEQFF
TRBJ2-1 | few | - | TRBV24-1 | TGTGCCACCATAATGTGGCGGGTAACCTACAATGAGCAGTTCTTC | CATIMWRVTYNEQFF
TRBJ2-1 | - | - | TRBV18 | TGTGCCAGCTCACCCCAGGGGCGAAAATACAATGAGCAGTTCTTC | CASSPQGRKYNEQFF
TRBJ1-5 | - | TRBD1 | TRBV2 | TGTGCCAGCAGTGGTGTACAGGGGGCAGGCAATCAGCCCCAGCATTTT | CASSGVQGAGNQPQHF
TRBJ2-3 | - | - | TRBV6-2/TRBV6-3 | TGTGCCAGCAGTTGGAACAGGGAAACCACAGATACGCAGTATTTT | CASSWNRETTDTQYF
TRBJ1-1 | few | - | TRBV18 | TGTGCCAGCTCACCAAACGGGAACACTGAAGCTTTCTTT | CASSPNGNTEAFF
TRBJ1-2 | - | - | TRBV11-2 | TGTGCCAGCAGCCAAACTCGGGGGGCCCGCTATGGCTACACCTTC | CASSQTRGARYGYTF
TRBJ1-2 | once | - | TRBV4-2 | TGTGCCAGCAGCCAAGATGGAGGGTCTAATGGCTACACCTTC | CASSQDGGSNGYTF
TRBJ2-3 | - | TRBD2 | TRBV30 | TGTGCCTGGAGTTGGGGGAGGGCCGGGACAGATACGCAGTATTTT | CAWSWGRAGTDTQYF
TRBJ1-2 | - | - | TRBV19 | TGTGCCAGTAGTATAGCCGTCCGAGACTATGGCTACACCTTC | CASSIAVRDYGYTF
TRBJ1-6 | - | TRBD1 | TRBV7-2 | TGTGCCAGCAGCTTAGCGCCGACAGGGGCTACAGGGGCCCTCCACTTT | CASSLAPTGATGALHF
TRBJ2-7 | once | - | TRBV10-3 | TGTGCCATCAGTGAGTGGCCCGCAGAGTCGCGGAGCTCCTACGAGCAGTACTTC | CAISEWPAESRSSYEQYF
TRBJ1-1 | - | - | TRBV5-1 | TGCGCCAGCAGCTTTGGAGGGAACACTGAAGCTTTCTTT | CASSFGGNTEAFF
TRBJ2-3 | once | - | TRBV24-1 | TGTGCCACCAGTGACCCGCGGGGAGAGGTCACAGATACGCAGTATTTT | CATSDPRGEVTDTQYF
TRBJ2-2 | - | - | TRBV28 | TGTGCCAGCAGGGCACCTACAGGGTCCGGGGAGCTGTTTTTT | CASRAPTGSGELFF